The 20 T cell receptor beta chains in this list originate from one sample, sequenced in a study of cytomegalovirus exposure and HLA in healthy donors. Profiling relied on immunoSEQ multiplex PCR, and the TCRdb table lists in-frame clones only, not all of them. The sample includes a few hundred thousand clones, more than 80% of them seen just once. Sequenced input: PBMCs. These receptors were taken from a woman in her late teens or twenties in good health and CMV-seronegative.

This chain connects TRBV27 to TRBJ2-3, with D possibly being TRBD1 (5 bases). The CDR3 length is 12 residues. Germline V gene data show CDR1 as MNHEY and CDR2 as SMNVEV (reference sequence). Trimming shortened V by 2 bases and J by 14 bases, and 14 bases separated the two germline ends. The CDR3 bases are TGTGCCAGCAGTTTAAAGGACACCCGCGGGTATTTT. The encoded protein is CASSLKDTRGYF.

This rearrangement joins TRBV30 to TRBJ2-5, with TRBD2 identical over 15 bases. With V trimmed by 0 bases and J by 2 bases, 4 bases remained unmatched. This CDR3 region has 17 residues. Germline CDR1 GTSNPN, CDR2 SVGIG (reference sequence). The CDR3 sequence: CAWSVGLAGGEQETQYF. Written as DNA, the CDR3 is TGTGCCTGGAGTGTGGGACTAGCGGGGGGCGAGCAAGAGACCCAGTACTTC. The entire variable domain, with the rest obtained from reference TRBV30 and TRBJ2-5, is as follows: SQTIHQWPATLVQPVGSPLSLECTVEGTSNPNLYWYRQAAGRGLQLLFYSVGIGQISSEVPQNLSASRPQDRQFILSSKKLLLSDSGFYLCAWSVGLAGGEQETQYFGPGTRLLVL.

The chain couples TRBV6-5 to TRBJ2-7; tentative D call: TRBD1 (6 bases). Germline lookup yields CDR1 MNHEY and CDR2 SVGAGI. The V end lost 6 bases, the J end lost 3 bases, and 12 bases lay between the germline ends. The CDR3 covers 13 residues. CDR3 loop: CASSPKQGYEQYF. CDR3 nucleotides: TGTGCCAGCAGCCCAAAACAGGGCTACGAGCAGTACTTC.

This chain links TRBV5-4 with TRBJ2-3, with 7 bases aligning to TRBD1. The germline V gene has CDR1 SGHNT and CDR2 YYREEE (reference sequence). The CDR3 has 15 residues. J was trimmed by 2 bases and V by 6 bases; bases with no gene match: 9. CDR3 sequence: CASNSIQGPTDTQYF. In DNA form, the CDR3 reads TGTGCCAGCAATTCTATACAGGGGCCCACAGATACGCAGTATTTT.

The V gene is TRBV30, the J gene TRBJ2-7, with D uncertain. Trimming removed 5 bases at V and 4 bases at J, with 12 bases between. The CDR3 extends over 12 amino acids. The germline V gene encodes CDR1 GTSNPN and CDR2 SVGIG (reference sequence). CDR3: CAWLTAGYEQYF. CDR3 in DNA: TGTGCCTGGCTTACAGCCGGATACGAGCAGTACTTC.

The chain recombines TRBV5-1 with TRBJ1-1; 7 bases fit TRBD1. Per the germline V gene, CDR1 is SGHRS and CDR2 is YFSETQ. The junction had 3 bases not matched to a gene; V was cut back by 7 bases and J by 0 bases. This CDR3 region has 13 residues. Here the CDR3 reads CASRDSMNTEAFF. The DNA for the CDR3 is TGCGCCAGCCGGGACAGCATGAACACTGAAGCTTTCTTT.

The chain employs TRBV7-9 and TRBJ2-7; D unclear. The CDR3 has 13 residues. V lost 1 base, J lost 2 bases, and 6 bases lay in between. CDR1 SEHNR and CDR2 FQNEAQ come from the germline V gene (reference sequence). The CDR3 coding sequence is TGTGCCAGCAGCTTAGAAGCACCCTACGAGCAGTACTTC. Residues: CASSLEAPYEQYF.

V usage is TRBV30 and J usage is TRBJ2-3, with TRBD2 matching 9 bases. This CDR3 is built from 16 residues. Germline V lookup: CDR1 GTSNPN, CDR2 SVGIG (reference sequence). The V and J ends lost 1 base and 4 bases, in that order; junction bases with no gene match: 9. The chain's CDR3 is CAWSDRLAGFADTQYF. The CDR3 DNA sequence: TGTGCCTGGAGTGACCGGCTAGCGGGATTTGCAGATACGCAGTATTTT.

This clone was detected only once. This chain links TRBV5-4 with TRBJ2-2; 13 bases are shared with TRBD2. The V gene end was trimmed by 4 bases and the J gene end by 5 bases; junction bases not matched to a gene: 5. The CDR3 covers 16 residues. CDR1 is SGHNT, CDR2 YYREEE, per germline (reference sequence). DNA of the CDR3: TGTGCCAGCAGCGAACTAGCGGGGGGGAATACCGGGGAGCTGTTTTTT. Amino acid sequence: CASSELAGGNTGELFF. The full variable domain, rest sourced from reference TRBV5-4 and TRBJ2-2, is ETGVTQSPTHLIKTRGQQVTLRCSSQSGHNTVSWYQQALGQGPQFIFQYYREEENGRGNFPPRFSGLQFPNYSSELNVNALELDDSALYLCASSELAGGNTGELFFGEGSRLTVL.

This rearrangement joins TRBV6-1 to TRBJ1-1; the match to TRBD1 covers 7 bases. The V gene's germline CDR1 is MNHNS and CDR2 SASEGT. There are 15 residues in the CDR3. V shed 5 bases, J shed 3 bases, and the junction held 9 bases outside the gene matches. The CDR3 loop is CASSSAYDRDTEAFF. CDR3 bases: TGTGCCAGCAGTTCAGCCTACGACAGGGACACTGAAGCTTTCTTT.

This sequence joins TRBV4-1 and TRBJ2-3, with D hard to call. Trimming removed 0 bases at V and 2 bases at J, with 9 bases between. From germline, CDR1 is MGHRA and CDR2 YSYEKL. CDR3 length: 15 residues. The CDR3 nucleotides read TGCGCCAGCAGCCAAGATTTCCGGGTCACAGATACGCAGTATTTT. It codes for CASSQDFRVTDTQYF.

The chain recombines TRBV9 with TRBJ2-7, with 8 bases fitting TRBD1. The CDR3 spans 13 residues. From germline, CDR1 is SGDLS and CDR2 YYNGEE. The V and J ends lost 4 bases and 7 bases, in that order; junction bases with no gene match: 7. The CDR3 is CASSQGASGEQYF. The CDR3 coding sequence is TGTGCCAGCAGCCAGGGGGCGAGCGGGGAGCAGTACTTC. The full variable domain, rest sourced from reference TRBV9 and TRBJ2-7, is DSGVTQTPKHLITATGQRVTLRCSPRSGDLSVYWYQQSLDQGLQFLIQYYNGEERAKGNILERFSAQQFPDLHSELNLSSLELGDSALYFCASSQGASGEQYFGPGTRLTVT.

This chain joins TRBV27 and TRBJ1-1, with D maybe TRBD1 (5 bases). In germline, CDR1 is MNHEY, CDR2 SMNVEV (reference sequence). The length of the CDR3 is 17 residues. V lost 5 bases and J 3 bases, leaving 22 bases between the germline ends. In nucleotides, the CDR3 is TGTGCCAGCAGTCTCGACCGACACTCAGGAGGGGACACTGAAGCTTTCTTT. As protein: CASSLDRHSGGDTEAFF.

This chain uses TRBV5-4 with TRBJ1-2; 9 nucleotides line up with TRBD1. Germline CDR1 is SGHNT and CDR2 is YYREEE (reference sequence). This CDR3 has 16 amino acids. With 4 bases clipped from V and 5 bases from J, the junction kept 12 bases outside the gene matches. The CDR3 is CASSKSGTGRIYGYTF. As DNA, the CDR3 is TGTGCCAGCAGCAAATCCGGGACAGGGAGGATTTATGGCTACACCTTC.

V gene TRBV30 combines with J gene TRBJ2-4, with D perhaps matching TRBD1 (6 bases). In germline, CDR1 is GTSNPN, CDR2 SVGIG (reference sequence). Deletions cut 4 bases from V and 8 bases from J, with 21 bases between. CDR3 size: 15 residues. The CDR3 DNA sequence: TGTGCCTGGACCCCACTAAAGGGGGTTAAGGACATTCAGTACTTC. Its protein product is CAWTPLKGVKDIQYF.

This rearrangement joins TRBV2 to TRBJ1-4; 8 nucleotides match TRBD1. Germline CDR1 SNHLY, CDR2 FYNNEI. The J segment lost 1 base and the V segment lost 5 bases, leaving 3 bases of the junction unmatched. This CDR3 region has 15 residues. CDR3 nucleotides: TGTGCCAGCAGTCGAGACAGGGGAACTAATGAAAAACTGTTTTTT. Residues: CASSRDRGTNEKLFF.

The V gene is TRBV27, the J gene TRBJ1-3; D may be TRBD1 (5 bases). This CDR3 has 15 residues. The ends were cut back, 6 bases at V and 0 bases at J, with 12 bases in the middle. Germline V lookup: CDR1 MNHEY, CDR2 SMNVEV (reference sequence). The CDR3 reads CASSPLGGSGNTIYF. The CDR3 DNA sequence: TGTGCCAGCAGCCCACTGGGGGGCTCTGGAAACACCATATATTTT.

This clone has a single count. V is TRBV7-9 and J is TRBJ1-5; D is uncertain. The CDR3 runs to 15 residues. The germline CDR1 and CDR2 sequences are SEHNR and FQNEAQ (reference sequence). V gave up 4 bases and J gave up 6 bases, with 16 bases separating them. CDR3 sequence (DNA): TGTGCCAGCAGCTCCGCGGGAGGAGGCGGTCAGCCCCAGCATTTT. It yields the protein CASSSAGGGGQPQHF.

In regard to this clone: Other nucleotide sequences in the sample specify the same CDR3. This chain links TRBV9 with TRBJ2-7; the match to TRBD1 covers 7 bases. The CDR3 runs 14 residues. The V and J ends lost 2 bases and 3 bases, in that order; junction bases with no gene match: 5. Germline values: CDR1 SGDLS, CDR2 YYNGEE. CDR3 sequence: CASSVGAGGYEQYF. The CDR3 region has the DNA TGTGCCAGCAGCGTTGGGGCAGGGGGCTACGAGCAGTACTTC.

The chain combines TRBV18 with TRBJ2-7; tentative D call: TRBD1 (5 bases). The germline V and J ends were trimmed by 3 bases and 6 bases, with 9 bases remaining between them. Germline V gene sequence: CDR1 KGHSH, CDR2 LQKENI. This CDR3 comprises 12 residues. CDR3 DNA sequence: TGTGCCAGCTCACCGTCAGGGTTCGAGCAGTACTTC. Amino acids: CASSPSGFEQYF. Full variable domain (remainder filled in from reference TRBV18 and TRBJ2-7): NAGVMQNPRHLVRRRGQEARLRCSPMKGHSHVYWYRQLPEEGLKFMVYLQKENIIDESGMPKERFSAEFPKEGPSILRIQQVVRGDSAAYFCASSPSGFEQYFGPGTRLTVT.